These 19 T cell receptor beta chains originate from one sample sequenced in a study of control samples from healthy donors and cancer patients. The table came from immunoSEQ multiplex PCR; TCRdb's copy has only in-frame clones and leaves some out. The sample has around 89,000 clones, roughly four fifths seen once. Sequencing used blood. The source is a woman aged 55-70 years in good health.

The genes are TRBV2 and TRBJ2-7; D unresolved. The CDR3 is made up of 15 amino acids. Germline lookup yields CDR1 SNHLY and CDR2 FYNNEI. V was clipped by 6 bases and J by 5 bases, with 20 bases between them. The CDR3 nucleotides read TGTGCCAGCAGGTCCCGGCCCTTCCTGGGCAACGAGCAGTACTTC. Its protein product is CASRSRPFLGNEQYF.

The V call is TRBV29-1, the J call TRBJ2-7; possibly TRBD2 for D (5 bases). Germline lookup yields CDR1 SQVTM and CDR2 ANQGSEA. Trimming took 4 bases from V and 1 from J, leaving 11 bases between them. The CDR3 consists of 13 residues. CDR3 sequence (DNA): TGCAGCGTTGTGGGCCGAGGGTCCTACGAGCAGTACTTC. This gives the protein CSVVGRGSYEQYF.

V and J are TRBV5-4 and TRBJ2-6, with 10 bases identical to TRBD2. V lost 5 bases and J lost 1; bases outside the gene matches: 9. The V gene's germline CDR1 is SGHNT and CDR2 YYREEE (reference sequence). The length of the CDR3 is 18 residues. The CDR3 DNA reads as TGTGCCAGCAGTCCGACTAGCGGGTTACTGTCTGGGGCCAACGTCCTGACTTTC. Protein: CASSPTSGLLSGANVLTF.

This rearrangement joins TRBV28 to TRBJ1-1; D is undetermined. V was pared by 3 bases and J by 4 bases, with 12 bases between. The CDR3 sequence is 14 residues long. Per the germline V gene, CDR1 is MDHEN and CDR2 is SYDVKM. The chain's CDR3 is CASSFRWFRTEAFF. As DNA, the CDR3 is TGTGCCAGCAGTTTTAGATGGTTCCGCACTGAAGCTTTCTTT.

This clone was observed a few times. This CDR3 reads CASSMNRAGNEQFF. The CDR3 nucleotides are TGTGCCAGTAGTATGAACAGGGCTGGCAATGAGCAGTTCTTC. V is TRBV19 and J is TRBJ2-1; tentatively, D is TRBD1 (6 bases). Germline V gives CDR1 LNHDA, CDR2 SQIVND (reference sequence). Between the trimmed V and J ends, which lost 3 bases and 6 bases, there was a span of 12 bases. The CDR3 spans 14 residues.

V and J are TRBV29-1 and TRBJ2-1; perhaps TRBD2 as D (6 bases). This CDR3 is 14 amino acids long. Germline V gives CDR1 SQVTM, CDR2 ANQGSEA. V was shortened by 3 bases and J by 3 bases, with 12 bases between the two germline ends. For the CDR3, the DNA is TGCAGCGTTGATAGGGCGGGGTTCTACAATGAGCAGTTCTTC. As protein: CSVDRAGFYNEQFF.

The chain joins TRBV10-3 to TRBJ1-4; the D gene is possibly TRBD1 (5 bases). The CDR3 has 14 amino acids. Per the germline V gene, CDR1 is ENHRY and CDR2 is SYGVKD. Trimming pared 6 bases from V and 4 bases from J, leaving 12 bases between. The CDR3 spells CAIRGTGRNEKLFF. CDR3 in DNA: TGTGCCATCAGAGGCACAGGCCGTAATGAAAAACTGTTTTTT.

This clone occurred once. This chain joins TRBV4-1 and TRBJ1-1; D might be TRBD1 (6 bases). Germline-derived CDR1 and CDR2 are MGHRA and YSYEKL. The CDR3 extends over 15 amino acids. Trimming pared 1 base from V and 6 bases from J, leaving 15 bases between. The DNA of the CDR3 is TGCGCCAGCAGCCAAGTTATGGGGGCCGCCGCTGAAGCTTTCTTT. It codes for CASSQVMGAAAEAFF.

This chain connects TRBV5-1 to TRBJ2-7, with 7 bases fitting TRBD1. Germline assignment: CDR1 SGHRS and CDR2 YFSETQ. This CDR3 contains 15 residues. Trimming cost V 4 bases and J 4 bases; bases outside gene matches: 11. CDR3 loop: CASSLGDSSGYEQYF. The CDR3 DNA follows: TGCGCCAGCAGCCTGGGGGACAGCTCAGGTTACGAGCAGTACTTC.

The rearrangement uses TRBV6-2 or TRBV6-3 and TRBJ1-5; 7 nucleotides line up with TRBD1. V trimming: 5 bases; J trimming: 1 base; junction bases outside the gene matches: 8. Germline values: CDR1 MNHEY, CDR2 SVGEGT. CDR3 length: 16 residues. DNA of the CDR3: TGTGCCAGCAGTCATAGACAGGGTGACAGCAATCAGCCCCAGCATTTT. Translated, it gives CASSHRQGDSNQPQHF.

CDR3 residues: CASSVGLQGADTEAFF. The DNA of the CDR3 is TGTGCCAGCAGCGTAGGCCTCCAGGGGGCAGACACTGAAGCTTTCTTT. The chain combines TRBV5-6 with TRBJ1-1; 8 bases are a match to TRBD1. The CDR3 covers 16 residues. Germline CDR1 is SGHDT and CDR2 is YYEEEE. With 4 bases clipped from V and 3 bases from J, the junction kept 11 bases outside the gene matches.

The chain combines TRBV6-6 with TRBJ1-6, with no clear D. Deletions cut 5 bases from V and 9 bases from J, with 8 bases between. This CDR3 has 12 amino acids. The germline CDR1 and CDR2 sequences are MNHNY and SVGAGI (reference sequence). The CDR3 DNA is TGTGCCAGCAGTCGAGAGTTTTCACCCCTCCACTTT. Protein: CASSREFSPLHF.

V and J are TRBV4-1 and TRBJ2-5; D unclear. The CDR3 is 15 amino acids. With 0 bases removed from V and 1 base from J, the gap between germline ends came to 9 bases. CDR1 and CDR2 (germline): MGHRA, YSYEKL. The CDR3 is CASSQDGRFQETQYF. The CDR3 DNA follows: TGCGCCAGCAGCCAAGATGGTCGGTTCCAAGAGACCCAGTACTTC.

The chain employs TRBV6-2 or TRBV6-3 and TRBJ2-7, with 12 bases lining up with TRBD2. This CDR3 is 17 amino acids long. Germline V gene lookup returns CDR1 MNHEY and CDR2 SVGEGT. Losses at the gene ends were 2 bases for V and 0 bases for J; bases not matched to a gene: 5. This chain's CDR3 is CASSYTSGGLFSYEQYF. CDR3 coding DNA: TGTGCCAGCAGTTACACTAGCGGGGGGTTATTCTCCTACGAGCAGTACTTC.

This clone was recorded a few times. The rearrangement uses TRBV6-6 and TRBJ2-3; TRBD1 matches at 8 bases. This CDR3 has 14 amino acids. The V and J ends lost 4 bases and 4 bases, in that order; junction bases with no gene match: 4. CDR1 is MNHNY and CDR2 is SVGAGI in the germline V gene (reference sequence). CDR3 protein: CASSSQGVADTQYF. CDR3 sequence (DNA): TGTGCCAGCAGTTCACAGGGGGTCGCAGATACGCAGTATTTT.

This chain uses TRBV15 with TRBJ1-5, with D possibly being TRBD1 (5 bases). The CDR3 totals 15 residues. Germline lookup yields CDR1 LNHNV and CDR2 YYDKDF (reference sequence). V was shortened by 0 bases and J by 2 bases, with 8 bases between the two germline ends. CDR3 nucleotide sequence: TGTGCCACCAGCAGAGATGTGGGGGGCAATCAGCCCCAGCATTTT. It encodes CATSRDVGGNQPQHF.

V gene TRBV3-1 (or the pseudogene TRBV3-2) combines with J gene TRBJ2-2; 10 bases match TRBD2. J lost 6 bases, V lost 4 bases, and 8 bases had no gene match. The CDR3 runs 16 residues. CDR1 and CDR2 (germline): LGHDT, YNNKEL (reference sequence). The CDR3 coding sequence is TGTGCCAGCAGCCGGCTGACAGGGACTAGCGCCGGGGAGCTGTTTTTT. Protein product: CASSRLTGTSAGELFF.

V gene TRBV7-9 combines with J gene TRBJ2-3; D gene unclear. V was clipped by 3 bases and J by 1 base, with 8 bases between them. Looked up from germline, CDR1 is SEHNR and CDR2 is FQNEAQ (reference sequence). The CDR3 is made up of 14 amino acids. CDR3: CASSFAPGTDTQYF. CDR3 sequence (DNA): TGTGCCAGCAGCTTCGCCCCGGGCACAGATACGCAGTATTTT.

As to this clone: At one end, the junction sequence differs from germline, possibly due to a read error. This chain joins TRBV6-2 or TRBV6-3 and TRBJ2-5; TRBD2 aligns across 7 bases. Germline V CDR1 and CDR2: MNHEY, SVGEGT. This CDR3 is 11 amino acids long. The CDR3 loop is CVSSSLAAQYF. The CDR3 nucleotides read TGTGTCAGCAGCAGTCTAGCGGCCCAGTACTTC.